The present entry profiles one T cell receptor (beta chain) with its context. As handled by the study authors: By means of reference gene primer amplification, nucleated cell counts were estimated. Generated by immunoSEQ multiplex PCR, the TCRdb table keeps only in-frame clones and is missing some. V and J calls and clone size are as listed in that table; D and trimming were resolved from the DNA. The sample holds about 230,000 clones, around 83% seen once. The entry originates in a study of blood T cell repertoires in COVID-19. Study-wide background: Samples of COVID-19 (acute and convalescent) were obtained from the United States, Italy and Spain. PBMCs, B-cell-depleted T cells, or T cells provided the cDNA or gDNA that made up the material.

Trimming removed 2 bases from V and 0 bases from J; junction bases left unmatched: 13. This CDR3 is built from 20 residues. Germline V gives CDR1 KGHSH, CDR2 LQKENI. The V call is TRBV18, the J call TRBJ1-4; 9 bases align to TRBD1. The clonotype was recovered from a man aged 35 to 55 with active or convalescent COVID-19. Sequencing input: peripheral blood. Here the CDR3 reads CASSPIPWTGAKPTNEKLFF. In DNA form, the CDR3 reads TGTGCCAGCTCACCAATACCATGGACAGGGGCGAAGCCAACTAATGAAAAACTGTTTTTT.